What follows is one T cell receptor beta chain and its context. Its cognate antigen is unknown. This sample is drawn from a study of shared clonotypes between healthy human individuals. At the level of the study: Every donor yielded three CD4 naive, three CD4 memory, two CD8 naive and one CD8 memory plate.

Subsets obtained from CD4+ cells comprised CD45RA+ naive and CD45RA-negative memory cells. Findings and limits, study-wide: Around 5.3% of naive CD4 clonotypes were shared across four donors.

CDR1 and CDR2 from the germline V gene are SNHLY and FYNNEI. This CDR3 has 13 residues. Trimming left V 3 bases short and J 3 bases short, with 8 bases between. Every subset's genomic DNA went evenly onto several immunoSEQ plates. The method was immunoSEQ multiplex PCR; TCRdb's version includes in-frame clones alone and lacks a portion of them. The sample includes some 1.5 million clones, under 99% of them seen just once. The material sequenced was naive CD4+ T cells sorted from blood. Indicated subset: CD45RA+ positively selected. The chain links TRBV2 to TRBJ1-1; D gene unclear. The receptor was isolated from a man aged 25 to 40 in good health. This chain's CDR3 is CASSEGRDTEAFF. The CDR3 DNA reads TGTGCCAGCAGTGAGGGAAGGGACACTGAAGCTTTCTTT. Looking up the rest from reference TRBV2 and TRBJ1-1 gives the full variable domain: EPEVTQTPSHQVTQMGQEVILRCVPISNHLYFYWYRQILGQKVEFLVSFYNNEISEKSEIFDDQFSVERPDGSNFTLKIRSTKLEDSAMYFCASSEGRDTEAFFGQGTRLTVV.